This TCR beta chain was sequenced in a study of OX40 agonist ivuxolimab in advanced cancers. At the level of the study: Across the patients, intravenous ivuxolimab was delivered every 2 weeks at 0.01 to 10 mg/kg.

Germline-derived CDR1 and CDR2 are SGHDT and YYEEEE. V lost 4 bases and J 1 base, leaving 12 bases between the germline ends. The CDR3 runs 15 residues. Sequencing was performed with immunoSEQ multiplex PCR; in TCRdb, only in-frame clones are kept and a portion is missing. The table includes fewer than 80,000 clones, about 86% detected once. The sequence came from an adult with an advanced solid tumor such as melanoma, head and neck, liver or kidney cancer. This material consisted of CD4+ or CD8+ T cells sorted from blood, taken in a trial of the OX40 agonist ivuxolimab. V gene TRBV5-6 combines with J gene TRBJ1-5; possible D gene TRBD1, 6 bases. CDR3 amino acids: CASSTWGLSNQPQHF. The CDR3 nucleotides read TGTGCCAGCAGCACGTGGGGGCTCAGCAATCAGCCCCAGCATTTT.